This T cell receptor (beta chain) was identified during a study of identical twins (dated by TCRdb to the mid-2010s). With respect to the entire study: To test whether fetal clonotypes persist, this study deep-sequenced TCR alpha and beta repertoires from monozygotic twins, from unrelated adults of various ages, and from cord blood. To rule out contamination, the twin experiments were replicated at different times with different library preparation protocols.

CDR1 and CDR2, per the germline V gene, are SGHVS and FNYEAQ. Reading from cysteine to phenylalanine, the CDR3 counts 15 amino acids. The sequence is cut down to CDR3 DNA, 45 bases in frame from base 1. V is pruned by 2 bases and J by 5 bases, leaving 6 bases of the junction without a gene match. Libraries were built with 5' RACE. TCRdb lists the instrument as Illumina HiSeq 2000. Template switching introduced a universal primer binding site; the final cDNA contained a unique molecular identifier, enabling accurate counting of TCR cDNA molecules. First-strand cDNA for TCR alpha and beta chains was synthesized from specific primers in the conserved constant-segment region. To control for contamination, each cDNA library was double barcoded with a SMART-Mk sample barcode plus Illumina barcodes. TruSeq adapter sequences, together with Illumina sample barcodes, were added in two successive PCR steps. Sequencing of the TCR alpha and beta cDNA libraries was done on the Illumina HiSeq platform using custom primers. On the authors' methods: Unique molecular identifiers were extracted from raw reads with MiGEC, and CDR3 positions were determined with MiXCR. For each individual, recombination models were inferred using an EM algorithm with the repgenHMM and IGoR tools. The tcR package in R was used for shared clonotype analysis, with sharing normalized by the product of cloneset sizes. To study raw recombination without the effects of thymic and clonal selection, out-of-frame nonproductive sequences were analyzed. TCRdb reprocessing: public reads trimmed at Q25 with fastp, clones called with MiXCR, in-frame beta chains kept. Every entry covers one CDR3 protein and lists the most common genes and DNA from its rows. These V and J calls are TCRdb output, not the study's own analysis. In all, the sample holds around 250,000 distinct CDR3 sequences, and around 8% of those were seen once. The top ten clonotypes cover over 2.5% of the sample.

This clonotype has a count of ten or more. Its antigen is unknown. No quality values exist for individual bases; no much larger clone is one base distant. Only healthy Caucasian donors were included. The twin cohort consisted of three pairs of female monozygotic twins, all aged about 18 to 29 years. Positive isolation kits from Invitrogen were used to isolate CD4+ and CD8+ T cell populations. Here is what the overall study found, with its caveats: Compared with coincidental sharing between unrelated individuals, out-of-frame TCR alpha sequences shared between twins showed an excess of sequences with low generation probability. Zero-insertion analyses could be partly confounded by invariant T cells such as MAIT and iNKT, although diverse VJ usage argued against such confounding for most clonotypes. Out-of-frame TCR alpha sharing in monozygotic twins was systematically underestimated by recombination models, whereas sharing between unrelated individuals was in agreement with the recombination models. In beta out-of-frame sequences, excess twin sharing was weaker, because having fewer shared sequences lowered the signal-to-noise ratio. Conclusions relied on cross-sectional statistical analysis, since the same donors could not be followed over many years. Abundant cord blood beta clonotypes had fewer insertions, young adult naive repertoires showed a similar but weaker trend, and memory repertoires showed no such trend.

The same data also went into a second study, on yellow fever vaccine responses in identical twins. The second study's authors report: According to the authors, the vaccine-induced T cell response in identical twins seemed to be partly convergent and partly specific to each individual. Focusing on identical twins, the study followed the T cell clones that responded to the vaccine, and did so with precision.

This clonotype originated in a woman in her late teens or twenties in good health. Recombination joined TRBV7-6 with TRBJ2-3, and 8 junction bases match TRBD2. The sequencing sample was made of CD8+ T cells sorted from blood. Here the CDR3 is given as CASSLLREGLDTQYF. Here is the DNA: TGTGCCAGCAGCTTATTACGGGAGGGCCTAGATACGCAGTATTTT. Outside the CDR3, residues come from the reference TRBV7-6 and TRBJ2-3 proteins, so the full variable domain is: GAGVSQSPRYKVTKRGQDVALRCDPISGHVSLYWYRQALGQGPEFLTYFNYEAQQDKSGLPNDRFSAERPEGSISTLTIQRTEQRDSAMYRCASSLLREGLDTQYFGPGTRLTVL.